Below, 3 T cell receptor beta chains from the same sample are listed, as sequenced in a study of T cell changes during pregnancy in multiple sclerosis. Profiling relied on immunoSEQ multiplex PCR, and the TCRdb table lists in-frame clones only, not all of them. The table shows more than 35,000 clones, with 90% occurring only once. Sequences were derived from CD4+ T cells from peripheral blood mononuclear cells, sampled in the second trimester of pregnancy. These receptors all stem from a female donor with multiple sclerosis, enrolled in a pregnancy study.

This rearrangement joins TRBV7-8 to TRBJ2-7; tentatively, D is TRBD1 (8 bases). The CDR3 is 16 amino acids. Trimming pared 1 base from V and 2 bases from J, leaving 15 bases between. Germline CDR1 SGHVS, CDR2 FQNEAQ. The CDR3 protein is CASSLVPQGGTYEQYF. The DNA for the CDR3 is TGTGCCAGCAGCTTAGTGCCACAGGGGGGGACCTACGAGCAGTACTTC.

This clone was detected only once. The chain is built from TRBV28 and TRBJ2-3; 12 nucleotides match TRBD1. The CDR3 is 16 residues long. Germline values: CDR1 MDHEN, CDR2 SYDVKM. V shed 7 bases, J shed 5 bases, and the junction held 10 bases outside the gene matches. The CDR3 here is CASKKPGQGAGDTQYF. Written as DNA, the CDR3 is TGTGCCAGCAAGAAACCGGGACAGGGGGCGGGAGATACGCAGTATTTT.

The rearrangement uses TRBV15 and TRBJ1-5, with a possible D match to TRBD1 (5 bases). This CDR3 is built from 15 residues. V lost 3 bases, J lost 9 bases, and 18 bases lay in between. Germline V gives CDR1 LNHNV, CDR2 YYDKDF (reference sequence). Written as DNA, the CDR3 is TGTGCCACCAGCAGCCTACGACAGCTACCTTGGCCCCAGCATTTT. Translated: CATSSLRQLPWPQHF.